In its sample, the clone carrying this TCR beta chain was seen a few times. Antigen specificity is unknown. Each CDR3 protein is one row after TCRdb ran MiXCR on the reads. The data hold some 150,000 distinct CDR3 sequences, with around 30% observed a single time. V was clipped by 1 base and J by 6 bases, with 8 bases between them. Per the germline V gene, CDR1 is MGHRA and CDR2 is YSYEKL. CDR3 length: 13 residues. This sample is drawn from a study of T cell repertoires in cytomegalovirus infection. Study as a whole: Public TCR beta signatures provided an indication of both CMV infection and a matching HLA type. Study-wide points: Clonotype analysis showed dominance of the ex vivo response by HLA-C-restricted CMV-specific TCR beta clonotypes.

The sequenced sample was CD8+ T cells from cultured PBMCs, obtained from culture after CMV antigen stimulation. The rearrangement joins TRBV4-1 to TRBJ2-3, with D possibly called TRBD1 or TRBD2 (5 bases each). The receptor was derived from a human donor in good health (CMV status not recorded). Some clones in this sample may be carry-over from other donors' samples. CDR3 protein: CASSQGGVDTQYF. Here the CDR3 DNA reads TGCGCCAGCAGCCAAGGAGGGGTGGATACGCAGTATTTT.